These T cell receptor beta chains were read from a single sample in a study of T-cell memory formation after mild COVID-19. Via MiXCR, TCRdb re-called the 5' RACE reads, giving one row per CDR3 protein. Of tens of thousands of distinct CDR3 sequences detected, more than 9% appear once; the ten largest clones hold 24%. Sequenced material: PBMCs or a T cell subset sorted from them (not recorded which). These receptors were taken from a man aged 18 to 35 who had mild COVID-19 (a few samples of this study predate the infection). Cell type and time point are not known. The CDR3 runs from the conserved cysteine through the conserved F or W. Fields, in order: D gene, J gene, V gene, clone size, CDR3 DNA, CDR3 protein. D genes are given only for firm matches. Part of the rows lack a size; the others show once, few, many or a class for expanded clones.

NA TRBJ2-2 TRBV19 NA TGTGCCAGTAGTATTTCAGGGATCACCGGGGAGCTGTTTTTT CASSISGITGELFF
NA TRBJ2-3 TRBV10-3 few TGTGCCATTTCGTCTCAGGCGGACGGCACAGATACGCAGTATTTT CAISSQADGTDTQYF
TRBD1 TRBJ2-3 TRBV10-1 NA TGCGCCAGCAGCCAGGACAGGTCCGGAACGCAGTATTTT CASSQDRSGTQYF
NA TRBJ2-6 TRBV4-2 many TGTGCCAGCAGCCAAGATCCCGACGGCTCTGGGGCCAACGTCCTGACTTTC CASSQDPDGSGANVLTF
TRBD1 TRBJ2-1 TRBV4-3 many TGCGCCAGCGGGCCGTTGGGACAGGGAGGCAATGAGCAGTTCTTC CASGPLGQGGNEQFF
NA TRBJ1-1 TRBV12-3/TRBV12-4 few TGTGCCAGCAATTGGGGGCGTAACACTGAAGCTTTCTTT CASNWGRNTEAFF
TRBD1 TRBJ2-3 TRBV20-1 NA TGCAGTGCTAGTAAACCGGGACAGGGGTCAGATACGCAGTATTTT CSASKPGQGSDTQYF
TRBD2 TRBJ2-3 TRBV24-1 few TGTGCCACCAGTGATCCTAGCGGGGGCACAGATACGCAGTATTTT CATSDPSGGTDTQYF
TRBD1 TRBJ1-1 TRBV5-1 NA TGCGCCAGCAGCTTGTACGGGACAGGGGACCTGGGCACTGAAGCTTTCTTT CASSLYGTGDLGTEAFF
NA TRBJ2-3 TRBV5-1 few TGCGCCAGCAGCTCGGGGCGAGGCACAGATACGCAGTATTTT CASSSGRGTDTQYF
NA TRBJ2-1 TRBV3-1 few TGTGCCAGCAGCCGGGAAACGGGGGAGGTTGAGCAGTTCTTC CASSRETGEVEQFF
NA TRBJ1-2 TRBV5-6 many TGTGCCAGCAGCTTGGCCCTCGCTAACTATGGCTACACCTTC CASSLALANYGYTF
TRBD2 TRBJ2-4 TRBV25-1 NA TGTGCCAGCGGCCCACTAGCGGGGGCGCATCAGTACTTC CASGPLAGAHQYF
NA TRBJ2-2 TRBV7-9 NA TGTGCCAGCAGCTCCGGTGGCCACACCGGGGAGCTGTTTTTT CASSSGGHTGELFF
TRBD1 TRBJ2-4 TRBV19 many TGTGCCAGTAGTGGGACAGGGAGGATGGAAAACATTCAGTACTTC CASSGTGRMENIQYF
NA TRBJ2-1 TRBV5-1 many TGCGCCAGCAGCGGATTATTCGGGGCCTTTTCCTACAATGAGCAGTTCTTC CASSGLFGAFSYNEQFF
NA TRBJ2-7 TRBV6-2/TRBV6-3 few TGTGCCAGCAATGAGCAGTACTTC CASNEQYF
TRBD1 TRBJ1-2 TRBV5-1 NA TGCGCCAGCAGCACACAGGGGGCGAATGGCTACACCTTC CASSTQGANGYTF
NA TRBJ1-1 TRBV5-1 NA TGCGCCACCCACGCTCGGGGGGGACTAGGAGTCGGGGCTTTCTTT CATHARGGLGVGAFF
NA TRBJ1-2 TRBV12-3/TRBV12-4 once TGTGCCAGCAGTTACGACTTGGGGGCTACTAACTATGGCTACACCTTC CASSYDLGATNYGYTF
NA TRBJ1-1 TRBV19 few TGTGCCAGTAGATTCAGGGATTCTGAAGCTTTCTTT CASRFRDSEAFF
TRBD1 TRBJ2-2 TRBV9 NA TGTGCCAGCAGCCTTCGACAGGGGGCCCCCGACACCGGGGAGCTGTTTTTT CASSLRQGAPDTGELFF
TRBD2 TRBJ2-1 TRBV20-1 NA TGCAGTGCTGGGCCGGGGGGGAGGTACAATGAGCAGTTCTTC CSAGPGGRYNEQFF
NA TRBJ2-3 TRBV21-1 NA TGTGCCAGCAGCAAAGCGCTTTTATTACGGGGGGACAGGCCTCAATACACAGATACGCAGTATTTT CASSKALLLRGDRPQYTDTQYF
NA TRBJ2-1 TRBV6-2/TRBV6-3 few TGTGCCAGCAGTTACGAAGTCTCCGAGCAGTTCTTC CASSYEVSEQFF
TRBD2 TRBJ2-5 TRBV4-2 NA TGTGCCAGCAGCGGGGGGGGACTAGCGGGTGCGGAGACCCAGTACTTC CASSGGGLAGAETQYF